This T cell receptor beta chain came from a study of spatial heterogeneity in lung cancer. CDR3 size: 15 residues. Germline CDR1 reads DFQATT; CDR2 reads SNEGSKA (reference sequence). The V and J ends lost 4 bases and 1 base respectively, with 14 bases between them. Time point meaning: sample taken at primary tumor resection. Unsorted tumor, nontumor lung tissue or cryopreserved PBMC supplied the whole RNA. The donors, roughly 70 patients with untreated early-stage non-small cell lung cancer, provided the samples. Study-level points and caveats: Compared with follow-up, resection was when ubiquitous expanded tumor TCRs appeared in blood more.

This clonotype qualifies as medium-sized (0.01 to 0.1%). What it recognizes is unknown. Using its own MiXCR run on the 5' RACE reads, TCRdb lists one record per CDR3 protein. The sample has some 4,900 distinct CDR3 sequences, around 26% seen once. The receptor was derived from a male donor with early-stage non-small cell lung cancer. The chain links TRBV20-1 to TRBJ2-1, with D perhaps TRBD1 or TRBD2 (5 bases each). Sequenced material: PBMCs, taken at surgery. The CDR3 DNA reads as TGCAGTGCTATACCACTCGGGGCGTCCTACAATGAGCAGTTCTTC. Protein: CSAIPLGASYNEQFF.